This entry lists 21 T cell receptor beta chains sequenced from one sample in a study of blood T cell repertoires in COVID-19. Measured with immunoSEQ multiplex PCR; TCRdb has only the in-frame clones, and not every one. This table holds approximately 110,000 clones, 65% to 85% found once. Input material: peripheral blood. All receptors derive from a man aged 45 to 65 with acute or convalescent COVID-19.

This chain links TRBV5-1 with TRBJ2-1, with TRBD2 matching over 10 bases. The V gene end was trimmed by 0 bases and the J gene end by 8 bases; junction bases not matched to a gene: 8. CDR1 is SGHRS, CDR2 YFSETQ, per germline. This CDR3 has 16 amino acids. The CDR3 is CASSLGQRGGKDEQFF. The CDR3 bases are TGCGCCAGCAGCTTGGGGCAGCGGGGGGGCAAGGATGAGCAGTTCTTC.

This clone came up a few times. J is TRBJ1-4 and V is TRBV12-3 or TRBV12-4; tentatively, D is TRBD1 (6 bases). The CDR3 covers 12 residues. Deletions cut 5 bases from V and 6 bases from J, with 7 bases between. CDR3: CASSHRDEKLFF. CDR3 coding DNA: TGTGCCAGCAGTCACAGGGATGAAAAACTGTTTTTT.

This chain links TRBV4-1 with TRBJ1-4; 7 bases are a match to TRBD1. V lost 1 base to trimming and J lost 10 bases; unmatched junction nucleotides: 12. CDR1 is MGHRA and CDR2 is YSYEKL in the germline V gene. CDR3 length: 16 residues. DNA for the CDR3: TGCGCCAGCAGCCAAGGCGCCGGCCCGGCAGGGGGAAAACTGTTTTTT. It encodes CASSQGAGPAGGKLFF.

The rearrangement uses TRBV2 and TRBJ1-2, with 12 nucleotides matching TRBD1. The germline gives CDR1 SNHLY, CDR2 FYNNEI. V gave up 5 bases and J gave up 6 bases; unmatched junction bases: 10. This CDR3 comprises 16 residues. The CDR3 reads CASSRNTGTGGNGYTF. The DNA for the CDR3 is TGTGCCAGCAGTCGAAACACCGGGACAGGGGGCAATGGCTACACCTTC.

The chain joins TRBV12-5 to TRBJ2-5; weak D call: TRBD2 (5 bases). V lost 2 bases and J lost 9, with 10 bases in between. The CDR3 spans 12 residues. Germline V gene lookup returns CDR1 LGHNT and CDR2 FRNRAP. CDR3 protein: CASGLPKGAQYF. In DNA, the CDR3 is TGTGCTAGTGGTTTGCCTAAGGGAGCCCAGTACTTC.

The gene calls are TRBV10-3 and TRBJ1-1, with D perhaps TRBD1 (5 bases). CDR3 length: 14 amino acids. Germline CDR1 is ENHRY and CDR2 is SYGVKD. The V end was cut by 6 bases, the J end by 3 bases, with 14 bases between. The CDR3 here is CAISRGGWDTEAFF. The CDR3, as DNA: TGTGCCATCAGCCGGGGGGGATGGGACACTGAAGCTTTCTTT.

This chain connects TRBV24-1 to TRBJ2-1; TRBD2 matches at 10 bases. Per the germline V gene, CDR1 is KGHDR and CDR2 is SFDVKD. This CDR3 contains 14 residues. J was trimmed by 3 bases and V by 5 bases; bases with no gene match: 0. The CDR3 DNA reads TGTGCCACCAGTGGGACTAGCGGCTACAATGAGCAGTTCTTC. Its protein product is CATSGTSGYNEQFF.

The chain couples TRBV5-1 to TRBJ2-7; TRBD1 matches 7 bases. Germline-derived CDR1 and CDR2 are SGHRS and YFSETQ. The CDR3 length is 14 residues. V lost 0 bases, J lost 2 bases, and 2 bases stayed unmatched. The CDR3 protein is CASSLGGGTYEQYF. DNA of the CDR3: TGCGCCAGCAGCTTGGGAGGGGGCACCTACGAGCAGTACTTC. The whole variable domain, remainder taken from reference TRBV5-1 and TRBJ2-7, is KAGVTQTPRYLIKTRGQQVTLSCSPISGHRSVSWYQQTPGQGLQFLFEYFSETQRNKGNFPGRFSGRQFSNSRSEMNVSTLELGDSALYLCASSLGGGTYEQYFGPGTRLTVT.

The chain combines TRBV4-1 with TRBJ2-7, with D unresolved. The CDR3 is made up of 15 amino acids. Per germline, CDR1 MGHRA and CDR2 YSYEKL. The V and J ends lost 1 base and 2 bases respectively, with 12 bases between them. The CDR3 reads CASSQASVRTYEQYV. CDR3 in DNA: TGCGCCAGCAGCCAAGCTTCGGTCAGGACCTACGAGCAGTACGTC.

For this clone: A junction boundary mismatches the germline segment, possibly from a read error. The V call is TRBV4-1, the J call TRBJ1-6; unclear D gene. The germline V gene has CDR1 MGHRA and CDR2 YSYEKL. CDR3 length: 15 amino acids. The CDR3 DNA reads as TGCGCCCGCAGCCGCCTCCTTCAGCGTGGTTCACCCCTCCACTTT. Encoded protein: CARSRLLQRGSPLHF.

The chain combines TRBV2 with TRBJ1-2; D gene ambiguous. Germline loops: CDR1 SNHLY, CDR2 FYNNEI. The CDR3 covers 15 residues. Trimming removed 2 bases from V and 4 bases from J, with 14 bases in between. The CDR3 spells CASSEREAGIYGYTF. The CDR3 nucleotides are TGTGCCAGCAGTGAAAGGGAGGCCGGGATCTATGGCTACACCTTC.

This clone has a single count. The V gene is TRBV12-3 or TRBV12-4, the J gene TRBJ1-2; 7 nucleotides agree with TRBD1. This CDR3 has 13 amino acids. V shed 8 bases and J 3 bases; nucleotides not matched to a gene: 6. For the CDR3, the DNA is TGTGCCAGCGGTACCGGGACAGACTATGGCTACACCTTC. It translates to CASGTGTDYGYTF.

The J gene is TRBJ2-3, the V gene TRBV5-1; D perhaps matches TRBD2 (7 bases). With 5 bases removed from V and 4 bases from J, the gap between germline ends came to 17 bases. This CDR3 has 15 residues. Looked up from germline, CDR1 is SGHRS and CDR2 is YFSETQ. The CDR3 reads CASSLKGGNPDTQYF. In DNA, the CDR3 is TGCGCCAGCAGTCTCAAGGGGGGGAACCCAGATACGCAGTATTTT.

The genes are TRBV4-1 and TRBJ1-2; 7 bases line up with TRBD1. Trimming took 6 bases from V and 6 from J; bases not matched to a gene: 19. The germline gives CDR1 MGHRA, CDR2 YSYEKL. This CDR3 has 17 residues. DNA of the CDR3: TGCGCCAGCAGTCCCGGGACAGAGGCTCCTTCTGGGGATGGCTACACCTTC. The encoded protein is CASSPGTEAPSGDGYTF.

This clone was detected only once. This rearrangement joins TRBV3-1 (or the pseudogene TRBV3-2) to TRBJ2-5, with D possibly matching TRBD2 (7 bases). Germline V gives CDR1 LGHDT, CDR2 YNNKEL (reference sequence). Trimming removed 4 bases from V and 4 bases from J, with 16 bases in between. The CDR3 runs to 15 residues. CDR3 region: CASSPWEGGRETQYF. The CDR3 DNA reads TGTGCCAGCAGCCCCTGGGAGGGGGGGCGAGAGACCCAGTACTTC.

In nucleotides, the CDR3 is TGTGCCAGCAGTGTGACAGGGGGGTCACAGCCCCAGCATTTT. This sequence encodes CASSVTGGSQPQHF. V and J are TRBV2 and TRBJ1-5; 9 bases are shared with TRBD1. Looked up from germline, CDR1 is SNHLY and CDR2 is FYNNEI. Unmatched junction bases numbered 5, after V lost 4 bases and J lost 7 bases. This CDR3 is built from 14 residues.

V usage is TRBV6-5 and J usage is TRBJ2-3; D might be TRBD2 (5 bases). With 7 bases removed from V and 6 bases from J, the gap between germline ends came to 20 bases. CDR3 size: 15 residues. The germline CDR1 and CDR2 sequences are MNHEY and SVGAGI. Here the CDR3 reads CASTPKRREYDTQYF. As DNA, the CDR3 is TGTGCCAGCACCCCGAAGAGAAGGGAGTACGATACGCAGTATTTT.

J is TRBJ1-2 and V is TRBV9; 8 nucleotides line up with TRBD1. Unmatched junction bases numbered 2, after V lost 4 bases and J lost 3 bases. Germline loops: CDR1 SGDLS, CDR2 YYNGEE. The CDR3 spans 13 residues. The CDR3 DNA reads TGTGCCAGCAGCTCGGACAGGGACTATGGCTACACCTTC. Encoded protein: CASSSDRDYGYTF.

This CDR3 is CASSRPSSTDTQYF. The DNA of the CDR3 is TGTGCCAGCAGCAGACCTAGCAGCACAGATACGCAGTATTTT. The chain carries TRBV2 and TRBJ2-3, with a possible D match to TRBD2 (5 bases). V was pared by 6 bases and J by 0 bases, with 10 bases between. CDR1 SNHLY and CDR2 FYNNEI come from the germline V gene. This CDR3 has 14 amino acids.

The chain uses TRBV30 and TRBJ2-6; TRBD2 agrees at 7 bases. CDR3 length: 17 residues. The germline V gene has CDR1 GTSNPN and CDR2 SVGIG (reference sequence). V shed 4 bases, J shed 2 bases, and the junction held 11 bases outside the gene matches. The CDR3 loop is CAWTHRRGGAGANVLTF. The DNA of the CDR3 is TGTGCCTGGACTCATAGGCGGGGAGGGGCTGGGGCCAACGTCCTGACTTTC.

J is TRBJ1-6 and V is TRBV28; D may be TRBD1 (6 bases). Looked up from germline, CDR1 is MDHEN and CDR2 is SYDVKM. The V end was cut by 8 bases, the J end by 7 bases, with 15 bases between. The CDR3 runs 14 residues. The CDR3 DNA follows: TGTGCCAGCTTCACCGGGACAAAGAATTCACCCCTCCACTTT. As protein: CASFTGTKNSPLHF.